Presented here are 26 T cell receptor beta chains from one specimen sequenced in a study of cytotoxic CD8 clonotypes in ibrutinib-treated CLL (dated by TCRdb to the early 2020s). The sample's time point, from its label and the paper: approximately twelve months on ibrutinib. The library was produced with the immunoSEQ multiplex PCR assay. Sourced from immuneACCESS, this table was stored by TCRdb with only in-frame sequences that have V and J called. A share of the clones is absent; for the studies checked, an unresolved V gene accounts for under half, and the remainder has no known explanation. Within this sample are roughly 63,000 clones, with less than 75% of them counted one time only. The top ten hold roughly 14% of the sample. The specimen was PBMCs, collected after 12 months of ibrutinib treatment. The origin of the receptors is a human donor with chronic lymphocytic leukemia.

The chain combines TRBV18 with TRBJ2-2; D is perhaps TRBD2 (5 bases). The V end was cut by 0 bases, the J end by 0 bases, with 8 bases between. This CDR3 is built from 16 residues. Germline values: CDR1 KGHSH, CDR2 LQKENI. The CDR3 sequence: CASSPPYGTNTGELFF. CDR3 nucleotides: TGTGCCAGCTCACCACCGTACGGGACGAACACCGGGGAGCTGTTTTTT.

This clone came up a few times. This rearrangement joins TRBV5-4 to TRBJ2-3, with TRBD1 matching over 7 bases. J gave up 3 bases and V 3 bases, and 13 bases lay outside the gene matches. Germline-derived CDR1 and CDR2 are SGHNT and YYREEE (reference sequence). CDR3 length: 17 amino acids. The CDR3 region is CASSSFRTTGWTDTQYF. Here the CDR3 DNA reads TGTGCCAGCAGCTCATTTCGGACGACAGGGTGGACAGATACGCAGTATTTT.

The chain employs TRBV9 and TRBJ2-1; tentative D call: TRBD2 (5 bases). Germline V gives CDR1 SGDLS, CDR2 YYNGEE. Trimming stripped 8 bases from V and 6 bases from J, with 6 bases between. The CDR3 sequence is 10 residues long. The CDR3 region is CASAGNEQFF. The CDR3, as DNA: TGTGCCAGTGCGGGCAATGAGCAGTTCTTC.

The V and J genes are TRBV19 and TRBJ1-6; unclear D gene. This CDR3 has 13 residues. The germline CDR1 and CDR2 sequences are LNHDA and SQIVND (reference sequence). The V and J ends lost 5 bases and 10 bases respectively, with 12 bases between them. In DNA, the CDR3 is TGTGCCAGTAGTGAGCTGGTCGGATCACCCCTCCACTTT. It codes for CASSELVGSPLHF.

The chain recombines TRBV14 with TRBJ2-5; TRBD2 might be the D (7 bases). This CDR3 is built from 15 residues. The germline CDR1 and CDR2 sequences are SGHDN and FVKESK. V dropped 4 bases and J dropped 3 bases, with 15 bases sitting between them. This CDR3 is CASSPRGAGKETQYF. The CDR3 DNA sequence: TGTGCCAGCAGCCCCCGGGGGGCGGGAAAAGAGACCCAGTACTTC.

The rearrangement links TRBV6-1 to TRBJ1-6; D is ambiguous. The CDR3 loop spans 13 amino acids. The V and J ends lost 6 bases and 17 bases respectively, with 20 bases between them. Per the germline V gene, CDR1 is MNHNS and CDR2 is SASEGT. The CDR3 DNA is TGTGCCAGCAGACCTACACGTGCGGGCTTGGTCCACTTT. Translated, it gives CASRPTRAGLVHF.

The chain links TRBV28 to TRBJ2-2, with 8 bases matching TRBD1. Trimming took 7 bases from V and 1 from J; bases not matched to a gene: 8. CDR1 and CDR2 from the germline V gene are MDHEN and SYDVKM. This CDR3 has 16 amino acids. CDR3 sequence: CASNPWGQVNTGELFF. CDR3 DNA sequence: TGTGCCAGCAACCCGTGGGGACAGGTGAACACCGGGGAGCTGTTTTTT.

This chain uses TRBV5-1 with TRBJ2-5; no clear D. CDR1 and CDR2 (germline): SGHRS, YFSETQ. This CDR3 has 14 residues. V lost 0 bases and J 5 bases, leaving 11 bases between the germline ends. CDR3 DNA: TGCGCCAGCAGCTTGGCCACCAGGCCTGAGACCCAGTACTTC. Translating it yields CASSLATRPETQYF. Supplemented by reference TRBV5-1 and TRBJ2-5, the full variable domain reads KAGVTQTPRYLIKTRGQQVTLSCSPISGHRSVSWYQQTPGQGLQFLFEYFSETQRNKGNFPGRFSGRQFSNSRSEMNVSTLELGDSALYLCASSLATRPETQYFGPGTRLLVL.

The chain has TRBV5-1 and TRBJ1-4; D unresolved. CDR1 is SGHRS and CDR2 is YFSETQ in the germline V gene. The length of the CDR3 is 12 residues. V lost 4 bases to trimming and J lost 13 bases, with 14 bases between them. CDR3 residues: CASSAGGLALFF. The CDR3, as DNA: TGCGCCAGCAGCGCAGGAGGGTTGGCACTGTTTTTT. The complete variable domain, with remaining parts taken from reference TRBV5-1 and TRBJ1-4, reads KAGVTQTPRYLIKTRGQQVTLSCSPISGHRSVSWYQQTPGQGLQFLFEYFSETQRNKGNFPGRFSGRQFSNSRSEMNVSTLELGDSALYLCASSAGGLALFFGSGTQLSVL.

The chain is built from TRBV5-4 and TRBJ2-3; 10 bases map to TRBD2. The CDR3 consists of 19 residues. The junction had 14 bases not matched to a gene; V was cut back by 4 bases and J by 0 bases. CDR1 is SGHNT, CDR2 YYREEE, per germline (reference sequence). Written as DNA, the CDR3 is TGTGCCAGCAGCCCCCTGAGGGACGAGCGGGGGGGTAGCACAGATACGCAGTATTTT. Protein product: CASSPLRDERGGSTDTQYF.

The rearrangement joins TRBV14 to TRBJ2-2; D remains ambiguous. The CDR3 loop spans 11 amino acids. Trimming removed 3 bases at V and 8 bases at J, with 4 bases between. Germline loops: CDR1 SGHDN, CDR2 FVKESK. The CDR3 sequence is CASSHMGELFF. CDR3 nucleotide sequence: TGTGCCAGCAGCCATATGGGGGAGCTGTTTTTT.

This clone is classed as large. This chain links TRBV11-1 with TRBJ2-3; 8 bases align to TRBD2. Germline CDR1 SGHAT, CDR2 FQDESV (reference sequence). The CDR3 totals 14 residues. J was trimmed by 0 bases and V by 4 bases; bases with no gene match: 0. The CDR3 nucleotides read TGTGCCAGCAGCTCTAGCGGGAGCACAGATACGCAGTATTTT. It translates to CASSSSGSTDTQYF.

The table lists this clone with many counts. The rearrangement links TRBV28 to TRBJ2-7; a possible D gene is TRBD1 (5 bases). V lost 6 bases, J lost 3 bases, and 9 bases lay in between. This CDR3 spans 12 amino acids. The germline V gene has CDR1 MDHEN and CDR2 SYDVKM. CDR3: CASSDSYYEQYV. In DNA form, the CDR3 reads TGTGCCAGCAGCGACAGCTACTACGAGCAGTACGTC.

This chain joins TRBV12-2 and TRBJ1-2. TRBV12-2 is flagged as a pseudogene. The CDR3 has 15 residues. The CDR3 DNA follows: TGTGCAAGATGGAGGGACGATCAGGCTAACTATGGCTACACCTTC. Translating gives CARWRDDQANYGYTF.

V and J are TRBV18 and TRBJ1-2; D uncertain. Trimming removed 6 bases from V and 4 bases from J, with 9 bases in between. The CDR3 loop spans 12 amino acids. CDR1 is KGHSH, CDR2 LQKENI, per germline. The CDR3 DNA sequence: TGTGCCAGCTCTATAACGAGCTATGGCTACACCTTC. It is translated as CASSITSYGYTF.

V usage is TRBV4-1 and J usage is TRBJ2-7; a weak D match, TRBD2 (5 bases). Germline-derived CDR1 and CDR2 are MGHRA and YSYEKL. Trimming cost V 1 base and J 0 bases, with 16 bases left between them. The CDR3 is 17 amino acids. In DNA form, the CDR3 reads TGCGCCAGCAGCCAAGTGGTACAAGGGAGTCCCTCCTACGAGCAGTACGTC. Amino acids: CASSQVVQGSPSYEQYV.

This chain connects TRBV2 to TRBJ1-5, with a tentative D call TRBD1 (6 bases). This CDR3 region has 16 residues. V was trimmed by 5 bases and J by 0 bases, leaving 14 bases between them. Germline V gene sequence: CDR1 SNHLY, CDR2 FYNNEI. CDR3 protein: CASSRSQGSSNQPQHF. CDR3 bases: TGTGCCAGCAGTCGTTCACAGGGTAGTAGCAATCAGCCCCAGCATTTT. Looking up the rest from reference TRBV2 and TRBJ1-5 gives the full variable domain: EPEVTQTPSHQVTQMGQEVILRCVPISNHLYFYWYRQILGQKVEFLVSFYNNEISEKSEIFDDQFSVERPDGSNFTLKIRSTKLEDSAMYFCASSRSQGSSNQPQHFGDGTRLSIL.

A remark on this clone: Other DNA sequences in the same sample also yield this CDR3. This chain connects TRBV15 to TRBJ1-5; tentatively, D is TRBD1 (5 bases). Germline V lookup: CDR1 LNHNV, CDR2 YYDKDF (reference sequence). The V and J ends lost 1 base and 4 bases respectively, with 8 bases between them. The CDR3 sequence is 14 residues long. CDR3 residues: CATSRGGGNQPQHF. The CDR3 DNA sequence: TGTGCCACCAGCAGAGGGGGGGGTAATCAGCCCCAGCATTTT.

This clone was observed a handful of times. V gene TRBV7-8 combines with J gene TRBJ1-3, with 9 nucleotides matching TRBD1. V was pared by 8 bases and J by 2 bases, with 1 base of the junction left unmatched. CDR3 length equals 13 residues. Looked up from germline, CDR1 is SGHVS and CDR2 is FQNEAQ. CDR3 DNA: TGTGCCAGCGGGACAGGGCCTGGAAACACCATATATTTT. It codes for CASGTGPGNTIYF.

This chain connects TRBV5-1 to TRBJ1-4, with 9 nucleotides matching TRBD1. The trim removed 3 bases at V and 4 bases at J, leaving 4 bases unmatched. Germline values: CDR1 SGHRS, CDR2 YFSETQ. The CDR3 loop spans 15 amino acids. Here the CDR3 DNA reads TGCGCCAGCAGCTGGAGGACAGGGGATAATGAAAAACTGTTTTTT. Its translation: CASSWRTGDNEKLFF.

The rearrangement links TRBV4-1 to TRBJ2-7, with 7 nucleotides matching TRBD1. This CDR3 spans 15 amino acids. Losses at the gene ends were 5 bases for V and 0 bases for J; bases not matched to a gene: 7. Germline V CDR1 and CDR2: MGHRA, YSYEKL. This chain's CDR3 is CASSMTGTVSYEQYV. As DNA, the CDR3 is TGCGCCAGCAGCATGACCGGGACAGTCTCCTACGAGCAGTACGTC.

The rearrangement links TRBV7-2 to TRBJ2-7, with no clear D. V was pared by 2 bases and J by 3 bases, with 14 bases between. The CDR3 length is 15 residues. Germline V gives CDR1 SGHTA, CDR2 FQGNSA. CDR3 in amino acids: CASSLRSPGSYEQYV. In nucleotides, the CDR3 is TGTGCCAGCAGCTTAAGGTCTCCCGGCAGCTACGAGCAGTACGTC.

The chain employs TRBV2 and TRBJ2-3, with 8 bases that match TRBD1. Trimming removed 7 bases from V and 7 bases from J; junction bases left unmatched: 25. This CDR3 has 19 residues. Germline V gene data show CDR1 as SNHLY and CDR2 as FYNNEI. CDR3 bases: TGTGCCAGCACCGAATGGACAGGGAGCTTTACGAATCATCTTAATACGCAGTATTTT. This codes for CASTEWTGSFTNHLNTQYF.

This clone turned up a few times. The V gene is TRBV28, the J gene TRBJ1-2; D call uncertain. V was trimmed by 6 bases and J by 2 bases, leaving 7 bases between them. Germline CDR1 is MDHEN and CDR2 is SYDVKM. CDR3 length: 12 residues. The CDR3 protein is CASRRINYGYTF. The CDR3 nucleotides read TGTGCCAGCAGGCGGATAAACTATGGCTACACCTTC.

The gene calls are TRBV28 and TRBJ1-5; D is uncertain. Germline CDR1 MDHEN, CDR2 SYDVKM. This CDR3 comprises 12 residues. Deletions cut 6 bases from V and 3 bases from J, with 6 bases between. DNA of the CDR3: TGTGCCAGCAGGGGCTACAATCAGCCCCAGCATTTT. The encoded protein is CASRGYNQPQHF.

The chain joins TRBV4-2 to TRBJ2-2; TRBD1 matches at 9 bases. Germline-derived CDR1 and CDR2 are LGHNA and YNFKEQ. The CDR3 spans 17 residues. The V gene end was trimmed by 1 base and the J gene end by 6 bases; junction bases not matched to a gene: 9. CDR3 nucleotide sequence: TGTGCCAGCAGCCAAGGGAACAGGGGGCTTTTCGCCGGGGAGCTGTTTTTT. Amino acid sequence: CASSQGNRGLFAGELFF.